This T cell receptor (beta chain) was found in a study of OX40 agonist ivuxolimab in advanced cancers. Per the germline V gene, CDR1 is LGHNA and CDR2 is YNFKEQ. V lost 4 bases to trimming and J lost 1 base, with 11 bases between them. This CDR3 is 14 amino acids long. Autoimmune disease history or systemic immunosuppression led to patients being barred. The table came from immunoSEQ multiplex PCR; TCRdb's copy has only in-frame clones and leaves some out. The data contain under 90,000 clones, approximately 84% of them singletons. For this clone: The antigen remains undetermined.

Notes on the study in general: In the 0.1-3.0 mg/kg groups, partial responders showed among the lowest expansion. Antigen specificity was not determined for the expanded peripheral T cells.

This clonotype was sampled from an adult with an advanced solid tumor such as melanoma, head and neck, liver or kidney cancer. This chain links TRBV4-2 with TRBJ2-7; a possible D gene is TRBD1 (6 bases). The sequences come from CD4+ or CD8+ T cells sorted from blood, collected in a trial of the OX40 agonist ivuxolimab. CDR3 in amino acids: CASSLRTDSYEQYF. The CDR3 DNA follows: TGTGCCAGCAGCCTCCGGACAGATTCCTACGAGCAGTACTTC.